This T cell receptor (beta chain) was sequenced in a study of response to subunit inactivated influenza vaccine (dated 2018 in TCRdb). Looking at the study overall: Deep quantitative profiling of the T cell receptor repertoire was used in the study to follow responses to a trivalent subunit inactivated influenza vaccine.

In the case of this clonotype: Its antigen remains undetermined. Base qualities are not recorded, but no much larger clone differs from it by a single base.

The receptor library was made with RT-PCR. The listed sequencing device is Illumina HiSeq 2500. TCRdb redid the processing of the public reads, applying fastp at Q25 and MiXCR, and retained in-frame beta chains. Rows with one shared CDR3 protein collapse into an entry with the most common genes and DNA. This sample lists under 550,000 distinct CDR3 sequences; around 7.9% were detected once. The ten top clones hold about an eighth of the sample. V is clipped by 5 bases and J by 6 bases, and the sequence between their germline boundaries is 14 bases long. CDR1 and CDR2 (DFQATT, SNEGSKA) derive from the germline V gene (reference sequence). The CDR3 starts with the cysteine, ends with the phenylalanine, and has 12 residues. Left in the record is the CDR3 DNA by itself, 36 bases read in frame from the first base. What the work shows at the level of the full study, not this receptor alone: According to the authors, only a limited number of new T cells may be recruited by each seasonal influenza vaccination.

Specimen: PBMCs from blood, collected 23 to 25 months after vaccination. This clonotype was obtained from a man between 50 and 75 years old who received an inactivated influenza vaccine. Donor details come from another sample of the same person, matched by shared clones. The rearrangement joined TRBV20-1 to TRBJ2-7, and possibly TRBD2, on 6 matching bases. The nucleotide sequence reads TGCAGTGCTCCTAATAGCGGAGCCGAGCAGTACTTC. It translates to CSAPNSGAEQYF.